This T cell receptor (beta chain) was sequenced during a study of blood T cell repertoires in COVID-19. Trimming at V came to 6 bases and at J to 7 bases, leaving 7 bases not matched to a gene. CDR1 is MNHEY and CDR2 is SMNVEV in the germline V gene (reference sequence). This CDR3 has 14 residues. Repertoires were generated with immunoSEQ multiplex PCR, while TCRdb's copy carries only in-frame clones and drops some. The sample lists 120,000 to 150,000 clones, around 82% occurring once. The V and J genes are TRBV27 and TRBJ2-5; 11 positions match TRBD2. Sample: peripheral blood. The source is a human donor with acute or convalescent COVID-19. The donor label of this sample is uncertain. In DNA form, the CDR3 reads TGTGCCAGCAGCCATGGGGGACTAGCGGCGACCCAGTACTTC. This translates into CASSHGGLAATQYF.